The 3 T cell receptor beta chains listed next were all sequenced from one sample in a study of T cells in Graves' hyperthyroidism and ophthalmopathy. It was RNA transcripts that yielded the amplified TCR beta CDR3 regions. HTBI primers were the set used in a first-round RT-PCR of the TCR CDR3. TCRdb reanalysed the multiplex PCR reads using MiXCR and keeps one entry per CDR3 protein. The table lists 300,000 to 450,000 distinct CDR3 sequences, roughly an eighth of them singletons. The sequencing sample was made of blood. These receptors all stem from a woman aged 18-29 years with Graves' hyperthyroidism.

A few counts support this clonotype. In DNA, the CDR3 is TGCAGTGCCCCCGGACAGTTGCCACCCCTCCACTTT. Translation: CSAPGQLPPLHF. V usage is TRBV20-1 and J usage is TRBJ1-6, with D perhaps matching TRBD1 (6 bases). V dropped 6 bases and J dropped 11 bases, with 14 bases sitting between them. The CDR3 is made up of 12 amino acids. CDR1 and CDR2 from the germline V gene are DFQATT and SNEGSKA (reference sequence).

This clonotype was seen repeatedly, ten times or more. The chain uses TRBV7-6 and TRBJ2-1; 12 bases are a match to TRBD2. The CDR3 runs 16 residues. V dropped 5 bases and J dropped 5; count of bases not matched to a gene: 7. Germline CDR1 is SGHVS and CDR2 is FNYEAQ. The CDR3 coding sequence is TGTGCCAGCAGCCAAACTAGCGGGAGGCTCCACAATGAGCAGTTCTTC. Translating it yields CASSQTSGRLHNEQFF.

In its sample, this clonotype was seen many times. The chain uses TRBV4-1 and TRBJ1-1; the match to TRBD1 covers 12 bases. Germline-derived CDR1 and CDR2 are MGHRA and YSYEKL. The J segment lost 5 bases and the V segment lost 5 bases, leaving 6 bases of the junction unmatched. This CDR3 has 15 residues. Written as DNA, the CDR3 is TGCGCCAGCAGCTCGGGACAGGGGGCAGTAACTGAAGCTTTCTTT. Its translation: CASSSGQGAVTEAFF.